This is a list of T cell receptor beta chains from one sample in a study of blood T cell repertoires in COVID-19. Only in-frame clones appear in the TCRdb table, and some are missing; sequencing was by immunoSEQ multiplex PCR. The table lists more than 150,000 clones, roughly 86% of them singletons. Sequencing was performed on peripheral blood. The origin of the receptors is a man aged 40-55 years with active or convalescent COVID-19. Each CDR3 is given with its conserved first and last residue. D genes are given only for firm matches. Size is omitted from some rows. Given values are once, few, many or a class for expanded clones.

>TRBV4-1|NA|TRBJ1-2|16|NA
CASSQATRERSYGYTF
TGCGCCAGCAGCCAAGCAACGAGGGAGAGGAGCTATGGCTACACCTTC
>TRBV7-3|NA|TRBJ1-1|14|TRBD1
CASSPTGATTEAFF
TGTGCCAGCAGCCCGACAGGGGCGACCACTGAAGCTTTCTTT
>TRBV18|once|TRBJ2-1|15|TRBD1
CASSPGQGRADEQFF
TGTGCCAGCTCACCCGGACAGGGGCGTGCTGATGAGCAGTTCTTC
>TRBV29-1|few|TRBJ1-1|12|TRBD1
CSVWAGGTEAFF
TGCAGCGTTTGGGCAGGGGGCACTGAAGCTTTCTTT
>TRBV7-2|NA|TRBJ1-1|14|TRBD1
CASSSGQGYTEAFF
TGTGCCAGCAGCTCCGGACAGGGCTACACTGAAGCTTTCTTT
>TRBV19|NA|TRBJ2-5|13|TRBD1
CASSSQGAETQYF
TGTGCCAGTAGCTCACAGGGGGCGGAGACCCAGTACTTC
>TRBV5-1|NA|TRBJ2-2|15|TRBD2
CASSLGGGNTGELFF
TGCGCCAGCAGCTTGGGCGGGGGGAACACCGGGGAGCTGTTTTTT
>TRBV7-9|NA|TRBJ2-7|13|TRBD1
CASSSGTEYEQYF
TGTGCCAGCAGCTCGGGGACAGAGTACGAGCAGTACTTC
>TRBV7-3|NA|TRBJ1-3|13|NA
CASSLNYGNTIYF
TGTGCCAGCAGCTTAAACTATGGAAACACCATATATTTT
>TRBV3-1/TRBV3-2|NA|TRBJ2-1|14|TRBD2
CATSWTSGGTEQFF
TGTGCCACCTCCTGGACTAGCGGGGGGACCGAGCAGTTCTTC
>TRBV11-1|NA|TRBJ2-7|14|NA
CAEGWDKDTYEQYF
TGTGCCGAAGGGTGGGACAAAGACACCTACGAGCAGTACTTC
>TRBV6-5|once|TRBJ2-7|14|NA
CASTLMGSSYEQYF
TGTGCCAGCACCCTAATGGGCAGCTCCTACGAGCAGTACTTC
>TRBV7-9|once|TRBJ2-1|17|NA
CASSLAARGASYNEQFF
TGTGCCAGCAGCTTAGCGGCGCGCGGGGCCTCCTACAATGAGCAGTTCTTC
>TRBV3-1/TRBV3-2|NA|TRBJ1-5|14|NA
CASSQAGGNQPQHF
TGTGCCAGCAGCCAAGCCGGAGGGAATCAGCCCCAGCATTTT
>TRBV3-1/TRBV3-2|NA|TRBJ2-1|17|TRBD2
CASSRRGLAGAVNEQFF
TGTGCCAGCAGCCGACGGGGACTAGCGGGGGCTGTCAATGAGCAGTTCTTC
>TRBV3-1/TRBV3-2|NA|TRBJ2-5|14|NA
CASSQDSSRETQYF
TGTGCCAGCAGCCAAGATAGTAGCCGAGAGACCCAGTACTTC
>TRBV30|NA|TRBJ2-3|15|NA
CAWSVGTPSTDTQYF
TGTGCCTGGAGTGTAGGGACACCTAGCACAGATACGCAGTATTTT
>TRBV2|once|TRBJ1-3|16|NA
CASSRRAGGLGNTIYF
TGTGCCAGCAGTAGGCGGGCAGGAGGTCTTGGAAACACCATATATTTT
>TRBV27|NA|TRBJ1-6|16|NA
CASSLERPGDNSPLHF
TGTGCCAGCAGCCTAGAAAGACCAGGGGATAATTCACCCCTCCACTTT
>TRBV12-3/TRBV12-4|NA|TRBJ2-5|11|NA
CASSLSETQYF
TGTGCCAGCAGTTTATCGGAGACCCAGTACTTC
>TRBV28|NA|TRBJ2-1|15|NA
CASSLGRTGNNEQFF
TGTGCCAGCAGTTTAGGTCGGACGGGAAACAATGAGCAGTTCTTC
>TRBV3-1/TRBV3-2|NA|TRBJ1-1|15|TRBD1
CASSQVFTGGTEAFF
TGTGCCAGCAGCCAAGTTTTTACAGGGGGCACTGAAGCTTTCTTT
>TRBV5-6|NA|TRBJ1-1|15|TRBD1
CASSLGTQGFTEAFF
TGTGCCAGCAGCTTGGGAACACAGGGGTTCACTGAAGCTTTCTTT
>TRBV6-1|NA|TRBJ2-3|16|NA
CASSEGSEGGRDTQYF
TGTGCCAGCAGTGAAGGTTCGGAGGGGGGGCGAGATACGCAGTATTTT
>TRBV5-1|NA|TRBJ2-1|15|TRBD1
CASSLGGQGFYEQFF
TGCGCCAGCAGCTTGGGGGGACAGGGGTTTTATGAGCAGTTCTTC
>TRBV7-9|NA|TRBJ1-1|13|NA
CASSFEVNTEAFF
TGTGCCAGCAGCTTCGAGGTGAACACTGAAGCTTTCTTT
>TRBV27|NA|TRBJ2-1|13|NA
CASSLPGSGEQFF
TGTGCCAGCAGTTTGCCGGGATCGGGTGAGCAGTTCTTC
>TRBV6-6|NA|TRBJ2-3|16|TRBD2
CASSRTSGEGADTQYF
TGTGCCAGCAGCCGCACTAGCGGGGAGGGGGCAGATACGCAGTATTTT
>TRBV5-1|NA|TRBJ2-1|20|TRBD2
CASSLRRLLAGGRLYNEQFF
TGCGCCAGCAGCTTGCGTAGGTTGCTAGCGGGGGGGCGACTCTACAATGAGCAGTTCTTC
>TRBV27|once|TRBJ2-7|14|TRBD1
CASSFGTGPHEQYF
TGTGCCAGCAGTTTCGGGACAGGGCCCCACGAGCAGTACTTC
>TRBV28|once|TRBJ1-4|16|NA
CASSTHGGELNEKLFF
TGTGCCAGCAGTACTCATGGGGGGGAGTTAAATGAAAAACTGTTTTTT
>TRBV12-3/TRBV12-4|NA|TRBJ1-3|13|NA
CASSFSSGNTIYF
TGTGCCAGCAGTTTTAGCTCTGGAAACACCATATATTTT
>TRBV6-2/TRBV6-3|NA|TRBJ1-1|14|NA
CASSYRATRAEAFF
TGTGCCAGCAGTTACCGGGCGACCAGGGCTGAAGCTTTCTTT
>TRBV4-1|few|TRBJ1-4|13|NA
CASSQISNEKLFF
TGCGCCAGCAGCCAAATCAGTAATGAAAAACTGTTTTTT
>TRBV6-5|NA|TRBJ1-1|12|NA
CASSLRQDLAFF
TGTGCCAGCAGTCTGAGACAGGACCTAGCTTTCTTT
>TRBV28|NA|TRBJ1-2|15|TRBD1
CASSTTGGSHYGYTF
TGTGCCAGCAGCACGACAGGGGGCTCTCACTATGGCTACACCTTC
>TRBV28|NA|TRBJ1-6|12|NA
CASTRPQGKNHF
TGTGCCAGCACCCGCCCGCAGGGGAAGAACCACTTT
>TRBV10-3|NA|TRBJ2-5|13|TRBD2
CAIMRGAGETQYF
TGTGCCATCATGCGGGGGGCCGGGGAGACCCAGTACTTC
>TRBV29-1|once|TRBJ2-7|12|TRBD2
CSVHSGAYEQYF
TGCAGCGTCCATAGCGGGGCCTACGAGCAGTACTTC
>TRBV19|NA|TRBJ1-5|14|NA
CASSIQGFNQPQHF
TGTGCCAGTAGTATACAGGGATTTAATCAGCCCCAGCATTTT
>TRBV19|NA|TRBJ2-3|12|NA
CASSMSTDTQYF
TGTGCCAGTAGTATGAGTACAGATACGCAGTATTTT
>TRBV6-4|NA|TRBJ2-5|14|TRBD1
CASSTGTGEETQYF
TGTGCCAGCAGCACCGGGACAGGGGAAGAGACCCAGTACTTC
>TRBV4-1|NA|TRBJ1-3|16|NA
CASSQAPNRALGTIYF
TGCGCCAGCAGCCAAGCCCCTAACAGGGCATTAGGCACCATATATTTT
>TRBV5-1|NA|TRBJ2-5|17|TRBD2
CASSLVTSGGFQETQYF
TGCGCCAGCAGCTTGGTGACTAGCGGGGGCTTCCAAGAGACCCAGTACTTC
>TRBV20-1|NA|TRBJ2-7|11|NA
CSAGGQYEQYF
TGCAGTGCGGGGGGACAGTACGAGCAGTACTTC
>TRBV19|NA|TRBJ1-4|12|NA
CASSSGDEKLFF
TGTGCCAGTAGTAGCGGGGATGAAAAACTGTTTTTT
>TRBV7-3|NA|TRBJ2-1|14|TRBD1
CASSSGQGRNEQFF
TGTGCCAGCAGCTCCGGACAGGGGAGGAATGAGCAGTTCTTC
>TRBV6-5|NA|TRBJ2-7|13|NA
CASRWGHLYEQYF
TGTGCCAGCAGGTGGGGACACCTCTACGAGCAGTACTTC
>TRBV29-1|NA|TRBJ2-1|15|NA
CSVRDSPNTYNEQFF
TGCAGCGTGAGGGACTCTCCGAATACCTACAATGAGCAGTTCTTC
>TRBV5-1|few|TRBJ2-2|16|NA
CASSLGQGVNTGELFF
TGCGCCAGCAGCTTGGGGCAGGGCGTGAACACCGGGGAGCTGTTTTTT
>TRBV7-8|NA|TRBJ2-1|16|NA
CASSSSGSQGTNEQFF
TGTGCCAGCAGCTCCTCGGGCTCACAGGGAACCAATGAGCAGTTCTTC
>TRBV5-1|NA|TRBJ1-2|18|TRBD1
CASSLEGWGVQGEWGYTF
TGCGCCAGCAGCTTGGAGGGATGGGGCGTACAGGGGGAATGGGGCTACACCTTC
>TRBV4-1|NA|TRBJ1-2|15|NA
CASSQVRIRGGGYTF
TGCGCCAGCAGCCAAGTGCGAATTCGGGGGGGTGGCTACACCTTC
>TRBV30|NA|TRBJ2-3|14|NA
CAWNNAGSTDTQYF
TGTGCCTGGAATAACGCGGGAAGCACAGATACGCAGTATTTT
>TRBV19|once|TRBJ1-5|12|TRBD1
CASSIRGEPQHF
TGTGCCAGTAGTATCAGGGGGGAGCCCCAGCATTTT
>TRBV7-8|once|TRBJ2-7|14|NA
CASSPLAGKGEQYF
TGTGCCAGCAGCCCCCTTGCGGGGAAGGGCGAGCAGTACTTC
>TRBV11-2|NA|TRBJ2-2|15|NA
CASSYSQAVGGELFF
TGTGCCAGCAGCTACTCCCAAGCCGTCGGGGGGGAGCTGTTTTTT
>TRBV9|NA|TRBJ1-2|15|NA
CASSVDGREPYGYTF
TGTGCCAGCAGCGTCGATGGGCGGGAACCCTATGGCTACACCTTC
>TRBV7-9|few|TRBJ1-3|14|NA
CASSLAQGRNTIYF
TGTGCCAGCAGCTTAGCGCAGGGGCGAAACACCATATATTTT